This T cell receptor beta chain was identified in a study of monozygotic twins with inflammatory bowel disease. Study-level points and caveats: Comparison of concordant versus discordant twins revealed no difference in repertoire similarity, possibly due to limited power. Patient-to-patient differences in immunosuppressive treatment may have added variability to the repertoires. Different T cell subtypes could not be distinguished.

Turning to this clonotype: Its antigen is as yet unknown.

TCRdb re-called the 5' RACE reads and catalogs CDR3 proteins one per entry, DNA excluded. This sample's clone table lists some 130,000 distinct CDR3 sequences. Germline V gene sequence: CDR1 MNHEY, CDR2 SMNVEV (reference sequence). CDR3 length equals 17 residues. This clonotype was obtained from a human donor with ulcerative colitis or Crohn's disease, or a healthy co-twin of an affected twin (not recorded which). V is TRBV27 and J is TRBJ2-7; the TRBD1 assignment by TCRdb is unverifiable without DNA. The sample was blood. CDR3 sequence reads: CASSRTPSTGFSYEQYF.